These T cell receptor beta chains were read from a single sample in a study of T-cell reconstitution after alpha-beta-depleted transplantation in children. TCRdb reanalysed the PCR reads using MiXCR and keeps one entry per CDR3 protein. The profile shows almost 500,000 distinct CDR3 sequences, around an eighth of them singletons. This specimen was PBMCs from the stem cell graft donor, taken from the stem cell graft. These receptors originate from a human donor who donated a stem cell graft to a child with combined immunodeficiency. The CDR3 runs from the conserved cysteine through the conserved F or W. The order of the fields is D gene, clone size, J gene, V gene, CDR3 DNA, CDR3 protein. A D gene is named only where the DNA matches it firmly. The size field is filled for only some rows; it gives once, few, many or a size class.

d_call: TRBD2
clone_size: many
j_call: TRBJ2-2
v_call: TRBV12-3/TRBV12-4
cdr3_nt: TGTGCCAGCAGTTTCCTAGCGGGGGGGCCCGGGGAGCTGTTTTTT
cdr3_aa: CASSFLAGGPGELFF

d_call: -
clone_size: -
j_call: TRBJ2-1
v_call: TRBV6-6
cdr3_nt: TGTGCCAGCAGTTACGAGAGCAAACGGTTCTTC
cdr3_aa: CASSYESKRFF

d_call: -
clone_size: -
j_call: TRBJ2-7
v_call: TRBV29-1
cdr3_nt: TGCAGCGTTGTGGGAGAATCCTACGAGCAGTACTTC
cdr3_aa: CSVVGESYEQYF

d_call: TRBD1
clone_size: many
j_call: TRBJ2-7
v_call: TRBV20-1
cdr3_nt: TGCAGTGCAAGTCCGGGACAGGCCTTCGAGCAGTACTTC
cdr3_aa: CSASPGQAFEQYF

d_call: TRBD2
clone_size: -
j_call: TRBJ2-1
v_call: TRBV29-1
cdr3_nt: TGCAGCGTTGAAGATCTGGCGGGAGGGTCCTCGCTCAATGAGCAGTTCTTC
cdr3_aa: CSVEDLAGGSSLNEQFF

d_call: TRBD2
clone_size: -
j_call: TRBJ2-1
v_call: TRBV5-6
cdr3_nt: TGTGCCAGCAGCTTAGGAGCGGGAGGCTATGAGCAGTTCTTC
cdr3_aa: CASSLGAGGYEQFF

d_call: -
clone_size: -
j_call: TRBJ1-2
v_call: TRBV29-1
cdr3_nt: TGCAGCGCTCTGGAGGTAGCAGGGACGTCCTCCACCTTC
cdr3_aa: CSALEVAGTSSTF

d_call: TRBD1
clone_size: -
j_call: TRBJ1-4
v_call: TRBV28
cdr3_nt: TGTGCCAGCAGTCTAGTGGGGACAGGGTGGCTTGCAACTAATGAAAAACTGTTTTTT
cdr3_aa: CASSLVGTGWLATNEKLFF

d_call: -
clone_size: -
j_call: TRBJ2-1
v_call: TRBV7-6
cdr3_nt: TGTGCCAGCAGCTTATACGGGGCCGCCTACAATGAGCAGTTCTTC
cdr3_aa: CASSLYGAAYNEQFF

d_call: -
clone_size: few
j_call: TRBJ2-5
v_call: TRBV6-1
cdr3_nt: TGTGCCAGCAGAGGGTGGCAGGGGATGGAGACCCAGTACTTC
cdr3_aa: CASRGWQGMETQYF

d_call: -
clone_size: few
j_call: TRBJ1-1
v_call: TRBV12-3/TRBV12-4
cdr3_nt: TGTGCCAGCAGTTTACGAGGAGGGATGAACACTGAAGCTTTCTTT
cdr3_aa: CASSLRGGMNTEAFF